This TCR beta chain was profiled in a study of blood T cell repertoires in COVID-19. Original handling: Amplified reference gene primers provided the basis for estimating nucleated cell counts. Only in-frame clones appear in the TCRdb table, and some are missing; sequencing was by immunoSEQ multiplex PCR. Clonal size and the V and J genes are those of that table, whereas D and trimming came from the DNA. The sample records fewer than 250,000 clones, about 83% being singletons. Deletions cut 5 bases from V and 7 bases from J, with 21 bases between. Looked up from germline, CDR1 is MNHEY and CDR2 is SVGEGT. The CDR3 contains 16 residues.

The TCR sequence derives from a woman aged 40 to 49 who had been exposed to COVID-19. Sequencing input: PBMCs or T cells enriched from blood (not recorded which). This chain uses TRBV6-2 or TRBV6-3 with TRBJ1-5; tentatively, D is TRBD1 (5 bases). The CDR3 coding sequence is TGTGCCAGCAGTGCCCCCTTTGGGCAGGGAGGCCAGCCCCAGCATTTT. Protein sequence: CASSAPFGQGGQPQHF.